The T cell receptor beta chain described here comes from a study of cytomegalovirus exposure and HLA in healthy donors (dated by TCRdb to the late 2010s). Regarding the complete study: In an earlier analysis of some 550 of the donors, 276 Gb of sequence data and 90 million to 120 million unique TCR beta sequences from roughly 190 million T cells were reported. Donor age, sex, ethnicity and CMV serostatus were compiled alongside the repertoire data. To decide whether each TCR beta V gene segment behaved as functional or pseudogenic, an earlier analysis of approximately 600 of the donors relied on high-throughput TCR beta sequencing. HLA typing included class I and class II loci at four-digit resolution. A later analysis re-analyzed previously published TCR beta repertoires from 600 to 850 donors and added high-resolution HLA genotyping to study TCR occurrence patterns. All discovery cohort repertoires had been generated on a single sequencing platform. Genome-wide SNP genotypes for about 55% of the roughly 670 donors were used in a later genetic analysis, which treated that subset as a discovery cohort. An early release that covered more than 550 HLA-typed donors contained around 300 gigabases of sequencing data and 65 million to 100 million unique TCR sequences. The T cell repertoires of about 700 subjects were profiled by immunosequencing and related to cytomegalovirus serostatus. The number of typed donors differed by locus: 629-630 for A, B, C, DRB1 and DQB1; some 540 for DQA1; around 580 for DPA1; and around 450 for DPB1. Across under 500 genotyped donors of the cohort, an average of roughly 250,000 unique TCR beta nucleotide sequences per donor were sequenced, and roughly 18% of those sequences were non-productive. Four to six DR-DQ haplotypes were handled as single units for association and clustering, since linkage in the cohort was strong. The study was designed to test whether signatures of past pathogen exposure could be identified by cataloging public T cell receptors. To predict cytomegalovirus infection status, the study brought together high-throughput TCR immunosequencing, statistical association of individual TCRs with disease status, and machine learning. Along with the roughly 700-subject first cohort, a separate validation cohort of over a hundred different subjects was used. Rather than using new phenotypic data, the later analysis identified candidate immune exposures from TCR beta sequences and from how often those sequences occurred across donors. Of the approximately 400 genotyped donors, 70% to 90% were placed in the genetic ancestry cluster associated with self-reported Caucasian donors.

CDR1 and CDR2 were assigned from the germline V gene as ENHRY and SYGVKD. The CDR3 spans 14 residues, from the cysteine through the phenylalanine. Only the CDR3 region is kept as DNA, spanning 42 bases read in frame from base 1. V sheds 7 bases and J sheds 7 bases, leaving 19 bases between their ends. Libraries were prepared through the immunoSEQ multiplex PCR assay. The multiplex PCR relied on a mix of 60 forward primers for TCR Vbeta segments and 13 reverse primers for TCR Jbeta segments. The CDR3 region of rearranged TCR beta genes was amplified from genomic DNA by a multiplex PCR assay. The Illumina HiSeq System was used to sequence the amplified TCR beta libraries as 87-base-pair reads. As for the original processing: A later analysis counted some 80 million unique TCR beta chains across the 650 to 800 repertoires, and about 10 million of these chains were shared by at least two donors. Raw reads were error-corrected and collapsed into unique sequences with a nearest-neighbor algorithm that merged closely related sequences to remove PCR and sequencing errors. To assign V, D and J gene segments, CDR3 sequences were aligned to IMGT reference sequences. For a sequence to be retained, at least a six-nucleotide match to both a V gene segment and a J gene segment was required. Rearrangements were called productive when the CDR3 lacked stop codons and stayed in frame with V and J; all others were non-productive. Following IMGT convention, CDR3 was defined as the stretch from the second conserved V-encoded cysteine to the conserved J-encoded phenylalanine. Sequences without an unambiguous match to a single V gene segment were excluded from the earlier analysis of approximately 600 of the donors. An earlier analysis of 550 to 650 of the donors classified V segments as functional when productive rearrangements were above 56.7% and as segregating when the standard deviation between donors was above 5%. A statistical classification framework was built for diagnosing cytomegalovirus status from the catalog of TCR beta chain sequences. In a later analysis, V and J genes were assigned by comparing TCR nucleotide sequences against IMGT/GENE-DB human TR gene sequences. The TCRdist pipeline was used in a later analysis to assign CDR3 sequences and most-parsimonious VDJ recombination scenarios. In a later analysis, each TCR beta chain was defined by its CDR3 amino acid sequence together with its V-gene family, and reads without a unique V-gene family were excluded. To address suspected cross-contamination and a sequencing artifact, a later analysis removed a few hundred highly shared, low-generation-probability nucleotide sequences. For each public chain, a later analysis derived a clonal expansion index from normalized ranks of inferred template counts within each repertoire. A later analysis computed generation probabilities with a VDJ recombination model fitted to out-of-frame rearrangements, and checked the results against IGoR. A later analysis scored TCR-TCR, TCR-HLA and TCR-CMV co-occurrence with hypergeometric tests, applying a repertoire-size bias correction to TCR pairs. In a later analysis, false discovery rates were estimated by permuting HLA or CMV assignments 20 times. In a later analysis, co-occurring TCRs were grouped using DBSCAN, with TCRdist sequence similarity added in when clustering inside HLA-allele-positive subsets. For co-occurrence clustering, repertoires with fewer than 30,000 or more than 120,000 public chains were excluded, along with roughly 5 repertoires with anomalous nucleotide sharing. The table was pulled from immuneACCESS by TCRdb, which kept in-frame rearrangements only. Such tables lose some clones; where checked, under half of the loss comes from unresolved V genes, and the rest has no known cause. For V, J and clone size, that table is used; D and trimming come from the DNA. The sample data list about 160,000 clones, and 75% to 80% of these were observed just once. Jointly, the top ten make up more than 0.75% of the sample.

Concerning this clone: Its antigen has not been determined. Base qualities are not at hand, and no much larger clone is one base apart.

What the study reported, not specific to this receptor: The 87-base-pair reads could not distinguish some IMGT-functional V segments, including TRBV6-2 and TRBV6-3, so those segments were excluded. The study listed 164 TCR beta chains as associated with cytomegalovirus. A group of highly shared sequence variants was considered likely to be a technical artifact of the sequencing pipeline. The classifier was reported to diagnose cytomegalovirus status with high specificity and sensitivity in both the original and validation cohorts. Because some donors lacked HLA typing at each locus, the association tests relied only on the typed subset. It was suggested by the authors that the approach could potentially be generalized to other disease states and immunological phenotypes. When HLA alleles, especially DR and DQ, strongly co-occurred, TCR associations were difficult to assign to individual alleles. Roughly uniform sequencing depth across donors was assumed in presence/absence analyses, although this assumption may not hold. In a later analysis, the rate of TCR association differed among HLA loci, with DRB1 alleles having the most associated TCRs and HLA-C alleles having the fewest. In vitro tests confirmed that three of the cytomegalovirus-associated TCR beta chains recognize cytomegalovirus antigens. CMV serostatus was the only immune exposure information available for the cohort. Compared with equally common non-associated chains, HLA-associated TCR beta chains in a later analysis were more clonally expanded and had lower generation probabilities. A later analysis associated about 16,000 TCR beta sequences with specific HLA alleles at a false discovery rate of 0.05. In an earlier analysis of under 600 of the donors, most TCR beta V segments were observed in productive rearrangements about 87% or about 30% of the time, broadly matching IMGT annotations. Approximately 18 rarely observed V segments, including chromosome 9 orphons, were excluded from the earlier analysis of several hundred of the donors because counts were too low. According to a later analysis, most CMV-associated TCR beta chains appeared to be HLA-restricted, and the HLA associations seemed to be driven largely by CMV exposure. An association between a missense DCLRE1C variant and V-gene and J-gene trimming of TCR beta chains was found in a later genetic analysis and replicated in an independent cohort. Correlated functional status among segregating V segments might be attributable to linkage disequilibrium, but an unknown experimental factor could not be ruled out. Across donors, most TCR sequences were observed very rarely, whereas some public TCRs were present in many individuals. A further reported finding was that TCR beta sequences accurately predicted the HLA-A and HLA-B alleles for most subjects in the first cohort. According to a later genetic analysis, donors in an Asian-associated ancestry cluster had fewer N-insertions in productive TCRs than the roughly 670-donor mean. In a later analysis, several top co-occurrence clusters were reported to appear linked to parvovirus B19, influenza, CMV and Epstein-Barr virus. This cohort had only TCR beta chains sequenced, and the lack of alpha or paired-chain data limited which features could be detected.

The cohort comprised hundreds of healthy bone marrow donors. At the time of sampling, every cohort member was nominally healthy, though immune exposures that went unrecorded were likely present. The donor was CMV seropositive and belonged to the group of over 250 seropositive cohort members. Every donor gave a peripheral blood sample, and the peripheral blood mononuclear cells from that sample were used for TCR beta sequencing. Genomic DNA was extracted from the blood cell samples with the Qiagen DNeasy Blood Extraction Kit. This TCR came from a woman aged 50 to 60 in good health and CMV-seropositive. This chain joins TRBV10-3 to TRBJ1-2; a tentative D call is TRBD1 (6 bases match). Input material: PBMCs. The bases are TGTGCCATCAATTTAGCAGGGGCCGGTCGTGGCTACACCTTC. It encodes CAINLAGAGRGYTF.